These 3 T cell receptor beta chains were all obtained from the same sample, sequenced in a study of cytomegalovirus exposure and HLA in healthy donors. PCR used 60 Vbeta primers and 13 Jbeta primers. Profiling relied on immunoSEQ multiplex PCR, and the TCRdb table lists in-frame clones only, not all of them. This table holds 55,000 or so clones, around 70% found once. Sample: PBMCs. These receptors were collected from a man in his late teens or twenties in good health and CMV-seronegative.

In this sample, this clone turned up once. The chain combines TRBV4-3 with TRBJ2-1, with a tentative D call TRBD2 (5 bases). CDR3 length: 13 amino acids. The V and J ends lost 5 bases and 14 bases respectively, with 19 bases between them. Germline CDR1 LGHNA, CDR2 YSLEER. CDR3 region: CASSTSPAGEKFF. In DNA, the CDR3 is TGCGCCAGCAGCACCAGCCCCGCCGGGGAGAAGTTCTTC.

The table lists this clone with a few counts. The chain is built from TRBV6-1 and TRBJ1-6; D may be TRBD1 (6 bases). The V and J ends lost 3 bases and 0 bases respectively, with 6 bases between them. The CDR3 length is 15 residues. Germline V gene sequence: CDR1 MNHNS, CDR2 SASEGT. The CDR3 protein is CASSEDSSYNSPLHF. In DNA, the CDR3 is TGTGCCAGCAGTGAGGACAGCTCCTATAATTCACCCCTCCACTTT.

This clone has a handful of counts. The chain carries TRBV29-1 and TRBJ2-3, with 8 positions matching TRBD2. This CDR3 has 14 amino acids. Germline V gives CDR1 SQVTM, CDR2 ANQGSEA. The V segment lost 1 base and the J segment 4 bases; nucleotides outside the gene matches: 4. CDR3 region: CSVEARLAPDTQYF. CDR3 bases: TGCAGCGTTGAAGCTAGACTAGCGCCAGATACGCAGTATTTT.